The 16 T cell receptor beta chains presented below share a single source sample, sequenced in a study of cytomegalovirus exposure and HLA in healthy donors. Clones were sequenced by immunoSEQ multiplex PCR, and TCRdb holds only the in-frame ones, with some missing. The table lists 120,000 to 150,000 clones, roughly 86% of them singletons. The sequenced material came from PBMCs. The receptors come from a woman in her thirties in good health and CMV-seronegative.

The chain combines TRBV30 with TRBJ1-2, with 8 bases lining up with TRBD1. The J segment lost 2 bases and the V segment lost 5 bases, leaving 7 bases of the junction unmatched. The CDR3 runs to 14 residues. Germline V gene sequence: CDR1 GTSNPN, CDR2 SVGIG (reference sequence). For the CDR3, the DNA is TGTGCCTGGGCCGGGACAGGAAAAAACTATGGCTACACCTTC. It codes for CAWAGTGKNYGYTF.

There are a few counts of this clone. CDR3 sequence: CASDGGHGYTF. The CDR3 DNA reads as TGTGCCAGCGACGGGGGACATGGCTACACCTTC. This chain joins TRBV2 and TRBJ1-2; D perhaps matches TRBD1 (5 bases). Germline assignment: CDR1 SNHLY and CDR2 FYNNEI. V lost 8 bases and J 6 bases, leaving 10 bases between the germline ends. The CDR3 is 11 residues long.

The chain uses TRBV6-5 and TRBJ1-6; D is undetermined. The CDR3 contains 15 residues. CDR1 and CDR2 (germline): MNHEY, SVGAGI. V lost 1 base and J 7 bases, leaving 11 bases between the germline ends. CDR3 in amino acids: CASSYYTASNSPLHF. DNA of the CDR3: TGTGCCAGCAGTTACTACACAGCCTCAAATTCACCCCTCCACTTT.

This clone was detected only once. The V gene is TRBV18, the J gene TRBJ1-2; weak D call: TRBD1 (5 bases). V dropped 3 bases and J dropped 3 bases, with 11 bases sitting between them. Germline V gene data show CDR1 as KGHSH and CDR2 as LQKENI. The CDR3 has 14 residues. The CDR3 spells CASSPALGDYGYTF. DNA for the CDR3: TGTGCCAGCTCACCCGCATTAGGGGACTATGGCTACACCTTC.

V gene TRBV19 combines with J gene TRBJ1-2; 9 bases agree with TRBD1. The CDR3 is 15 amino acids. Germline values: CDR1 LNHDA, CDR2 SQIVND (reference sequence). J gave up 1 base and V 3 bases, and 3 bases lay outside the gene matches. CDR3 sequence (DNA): TGTGCCAGTAGTATTGGACAGGGGCTTAACTATGGCTACACCTTC. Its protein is CASSIGQGLNYGYTF.

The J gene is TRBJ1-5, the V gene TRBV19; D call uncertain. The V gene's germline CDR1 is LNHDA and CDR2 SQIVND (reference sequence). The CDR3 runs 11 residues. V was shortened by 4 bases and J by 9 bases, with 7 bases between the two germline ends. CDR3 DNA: TGTGCCAGTAGTACCCGGGGGCCCCAGCATTTT. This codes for CASSTRGPQHF.

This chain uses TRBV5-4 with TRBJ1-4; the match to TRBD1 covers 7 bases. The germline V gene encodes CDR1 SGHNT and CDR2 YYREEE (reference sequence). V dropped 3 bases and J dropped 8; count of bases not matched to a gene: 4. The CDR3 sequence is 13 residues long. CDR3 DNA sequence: TGTGCCAGCAGCTCGGGACAGAGGGAAAAACTGTTTTTT. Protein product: CASSSGQREKLFF. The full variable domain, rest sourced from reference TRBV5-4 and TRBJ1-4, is ETGVTQSPTHLIKTRGQQVTLRCSSQSGHNTVSWYQQALGQGPQFIFQYYREEENGRGNFPPRFSGLQFPNYSSELNVNALELDDSALYLCASSSGQREKLFFGSGTQLSVL.

The CDR3 nucleotides are TGTGCCAGCAGCTCGTGGGGGGGCTTAAATGAAAAACTGTTTTTT. Translation: CASSSWGGLNEKLFF. The V gene is TRBV5-6, the J gene TRBJ1-4; tentative D call: TRBD1 (6 bases). Germline CDR1 is SGHDT and CDR2 is YYEEEE. The CDR3 loop spans 15 amino acids. V dropped 3 bases and J dropped 5 bases, with 14 bases sitting between them.

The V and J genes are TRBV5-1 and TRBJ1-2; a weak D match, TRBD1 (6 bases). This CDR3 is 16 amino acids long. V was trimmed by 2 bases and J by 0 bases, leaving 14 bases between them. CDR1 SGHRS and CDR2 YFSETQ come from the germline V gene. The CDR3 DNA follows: TGCGCCAGCAGCTTTATAGGGACACCGACTAACTATGGCTACACCTTC. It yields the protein CASSFIGTPTNYGYTF.

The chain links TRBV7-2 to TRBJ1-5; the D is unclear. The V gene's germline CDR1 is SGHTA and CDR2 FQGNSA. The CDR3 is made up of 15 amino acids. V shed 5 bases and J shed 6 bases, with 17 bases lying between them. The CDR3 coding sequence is TGTGCCAGCAGCCTGCAGGTCGGTATGGGTCAGCCCCAGCATTTT. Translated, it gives CASSLQVGMGQPQHF.

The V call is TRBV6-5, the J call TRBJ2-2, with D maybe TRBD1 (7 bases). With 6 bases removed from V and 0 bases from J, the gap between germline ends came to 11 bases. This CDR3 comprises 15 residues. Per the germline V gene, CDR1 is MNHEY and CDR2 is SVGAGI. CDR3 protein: CASSRGTANTGELFF. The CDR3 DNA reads TGTGCCAGCAGCCGCGGGACAGCGAACACCGGGGAGCTGTTTTTT.

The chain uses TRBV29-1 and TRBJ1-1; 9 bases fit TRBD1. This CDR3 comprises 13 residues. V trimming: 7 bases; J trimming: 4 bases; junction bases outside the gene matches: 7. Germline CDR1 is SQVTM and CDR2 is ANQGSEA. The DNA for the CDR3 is TGCAGCGGCGGACAGGGGTACGGCACTGAAGCTTTCTTT. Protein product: CSGGQGYGTEAFF.

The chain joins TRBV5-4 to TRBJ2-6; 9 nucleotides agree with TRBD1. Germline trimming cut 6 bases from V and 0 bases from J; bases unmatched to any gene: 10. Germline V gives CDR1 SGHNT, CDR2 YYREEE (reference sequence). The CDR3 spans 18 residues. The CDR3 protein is CASMRTGDVRSGANVLTF. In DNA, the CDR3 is TGTGCCAGCATGAGGACAGGGGATGTCCGCTCTGGGGCCAACGTCCTGACTTTC.

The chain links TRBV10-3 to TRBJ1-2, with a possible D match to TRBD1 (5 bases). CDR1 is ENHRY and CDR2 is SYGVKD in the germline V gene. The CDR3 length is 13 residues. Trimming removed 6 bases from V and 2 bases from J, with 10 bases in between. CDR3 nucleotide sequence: TGTGCCATCAGGGGCAGGGCCAACTATGGCTACACCTTC. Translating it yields CAIRGRANYGYTF.

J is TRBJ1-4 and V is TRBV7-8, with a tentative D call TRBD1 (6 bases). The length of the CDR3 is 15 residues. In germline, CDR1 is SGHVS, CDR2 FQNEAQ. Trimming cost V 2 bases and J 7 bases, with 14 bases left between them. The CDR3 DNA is TGTGCCAGCAGCTTATCAGGGGCGCCGCGTGAAAAACTGTTTTTT. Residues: CASSLSGAPREKLFF.

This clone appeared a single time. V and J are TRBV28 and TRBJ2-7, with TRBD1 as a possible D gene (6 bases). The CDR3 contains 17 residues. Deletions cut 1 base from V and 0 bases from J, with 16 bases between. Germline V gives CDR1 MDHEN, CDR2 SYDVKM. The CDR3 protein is CASSLFGTSWSSYEQYF. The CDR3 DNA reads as TGTGCCAGCAGTTTATTTGGGACATCCTGGAGCTCCTACGAGCAGTACTTC. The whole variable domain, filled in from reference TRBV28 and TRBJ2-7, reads DVKVTQSSRYLVKRTGEKVFLECVQDMDHENMFWYRQDPGLGLRLIYFSYDVKMKEKGDIPEGYSVSREKKERFSLILESASTNQTSMYLCASSLFGTSWSSYEQYFGPGTRLTVT.